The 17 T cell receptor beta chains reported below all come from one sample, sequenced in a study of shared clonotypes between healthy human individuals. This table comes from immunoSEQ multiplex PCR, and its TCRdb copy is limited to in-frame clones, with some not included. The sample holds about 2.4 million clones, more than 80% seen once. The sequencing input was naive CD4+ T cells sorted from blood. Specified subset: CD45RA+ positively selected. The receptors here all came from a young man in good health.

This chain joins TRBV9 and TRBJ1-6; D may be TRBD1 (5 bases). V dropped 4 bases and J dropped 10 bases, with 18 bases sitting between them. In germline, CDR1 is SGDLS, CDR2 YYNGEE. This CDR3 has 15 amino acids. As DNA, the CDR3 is TGTGCCAGCAGCCCTGAGGGAGGGGAAGGATCACCCCTCCACTTT. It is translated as CASSPEGGEGSPLHF.

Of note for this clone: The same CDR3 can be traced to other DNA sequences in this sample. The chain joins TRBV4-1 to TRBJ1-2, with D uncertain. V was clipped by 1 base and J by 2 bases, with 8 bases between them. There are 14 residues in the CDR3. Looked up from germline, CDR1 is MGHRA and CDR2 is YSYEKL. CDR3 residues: CASSQVGGNYGYTF. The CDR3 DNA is TGCGCCAGCAGCCAAGTAGGAGGGAACTATGGCTACACCTTC.

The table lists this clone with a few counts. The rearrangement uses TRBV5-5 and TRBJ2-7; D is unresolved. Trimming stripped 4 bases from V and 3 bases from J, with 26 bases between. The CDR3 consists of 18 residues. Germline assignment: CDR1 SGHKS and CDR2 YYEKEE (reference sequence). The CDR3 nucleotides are TGTGCCAGCAGCCTGGAAACCCCCACACGCCTGGAGCTCTACGAGCAGTACTTC. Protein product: CASSLETPTRLELYEQYF.

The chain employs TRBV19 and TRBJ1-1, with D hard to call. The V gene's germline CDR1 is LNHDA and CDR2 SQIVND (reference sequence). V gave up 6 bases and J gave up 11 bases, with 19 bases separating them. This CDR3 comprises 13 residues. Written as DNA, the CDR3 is TGTGCCAGTAGCAAACCTAACGGGCGGTTTGCTTTCTTT. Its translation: CASSKPNGRFAFF.

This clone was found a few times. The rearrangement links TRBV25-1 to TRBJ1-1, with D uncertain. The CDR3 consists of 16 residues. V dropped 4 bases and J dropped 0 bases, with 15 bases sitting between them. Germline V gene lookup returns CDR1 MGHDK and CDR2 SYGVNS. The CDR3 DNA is TGTGCCAGCAGTGTAGGAACAGTAGGAGTGAACACTGAAGCTTTCTTT. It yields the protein CASSVGTVGVNTEAFF. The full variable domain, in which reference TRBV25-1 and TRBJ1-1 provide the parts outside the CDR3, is EADIYQTPRYLVIGTGKKITLECSQTMGHDKMYWYQQDPGMELHLIHYSYGVNSTEKGDLSSESTVSRIRTEHFPLTLESARPSHTSQYLCASSVGTVGVNTEAFFGQGTRLTVV.

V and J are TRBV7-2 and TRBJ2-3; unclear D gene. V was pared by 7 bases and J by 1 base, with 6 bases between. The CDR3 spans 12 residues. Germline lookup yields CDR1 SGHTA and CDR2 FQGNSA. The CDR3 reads CASTQGTDTQYF. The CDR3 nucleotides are TGTGCCAGCACTCAGGGCACAGATACGCAGTATTTT.

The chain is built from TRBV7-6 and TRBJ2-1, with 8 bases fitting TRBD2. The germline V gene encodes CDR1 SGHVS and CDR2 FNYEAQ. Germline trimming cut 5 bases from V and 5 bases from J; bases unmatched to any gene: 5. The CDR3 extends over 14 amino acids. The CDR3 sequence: CASSTGTSNNEQFF. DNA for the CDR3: TGTGCCAGCAGCACAGGGACTAGTAACAATGAGCAGTTCTTC.

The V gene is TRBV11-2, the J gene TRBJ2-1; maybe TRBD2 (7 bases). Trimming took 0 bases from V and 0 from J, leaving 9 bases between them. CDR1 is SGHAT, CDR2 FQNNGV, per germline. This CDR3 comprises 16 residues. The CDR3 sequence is CASSLDAGASYNEQFF. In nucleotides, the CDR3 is TGTGCCAGCAGCTTAGATGCGGGGGCCTCCTACAATGAGCAGTTCTTC. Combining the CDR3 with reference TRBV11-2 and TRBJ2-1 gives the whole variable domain EAGVAQSPRYKIIEKRQSVAFWCNPISGHATLYWYQQILGQGPKLLIQFQNNGVVDDSQLPKDRFSAERLKGVDSTLKIQPAKLEDSAVYLCASSLDAGASYNEQFFGPGTRLTVL.

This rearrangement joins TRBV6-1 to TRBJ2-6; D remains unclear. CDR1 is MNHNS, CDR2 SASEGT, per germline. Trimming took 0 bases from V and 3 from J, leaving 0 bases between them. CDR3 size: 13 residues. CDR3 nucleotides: TGTGCCAGCAGTGAAGCTGGGGCCAACGTCCTGACTTTC. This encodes CASSEAGANVLTF.

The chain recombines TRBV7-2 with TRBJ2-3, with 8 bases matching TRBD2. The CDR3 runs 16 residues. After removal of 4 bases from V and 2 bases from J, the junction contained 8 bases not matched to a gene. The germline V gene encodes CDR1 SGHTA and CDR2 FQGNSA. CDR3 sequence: CASSSRGGGNTDTQYF. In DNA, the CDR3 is TGTGCCAGCAGCTCCCGGGGGGGAGGGAACACAGATACGCAGTATTTT.

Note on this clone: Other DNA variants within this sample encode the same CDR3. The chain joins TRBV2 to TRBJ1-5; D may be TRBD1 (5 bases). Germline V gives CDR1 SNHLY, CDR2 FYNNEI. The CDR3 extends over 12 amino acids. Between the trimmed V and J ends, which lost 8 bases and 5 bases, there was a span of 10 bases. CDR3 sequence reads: CASRGGDQPQHF. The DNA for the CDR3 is TGTGCCAGCCGGGGGGGAGATCAGCCCCAGCATTTT.

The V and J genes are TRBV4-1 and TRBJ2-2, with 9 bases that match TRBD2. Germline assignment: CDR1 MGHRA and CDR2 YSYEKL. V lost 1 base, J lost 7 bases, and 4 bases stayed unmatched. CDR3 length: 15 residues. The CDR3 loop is CASSQAPTSGGELFF. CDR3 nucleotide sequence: TGCGCCAGCAGCCAAGCCCCGACTAGCGGCGGGGAGCTGTTTTTT.

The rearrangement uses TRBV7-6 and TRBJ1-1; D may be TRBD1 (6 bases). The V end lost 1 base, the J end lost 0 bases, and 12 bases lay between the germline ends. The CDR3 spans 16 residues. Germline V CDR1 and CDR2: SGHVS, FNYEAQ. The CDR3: CASSLELGALNTEAFF. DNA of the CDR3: TGTGCCAGCAGCTTAGAGTTGGGGGCCTTGAACACTGAAGCTTTCTTT.

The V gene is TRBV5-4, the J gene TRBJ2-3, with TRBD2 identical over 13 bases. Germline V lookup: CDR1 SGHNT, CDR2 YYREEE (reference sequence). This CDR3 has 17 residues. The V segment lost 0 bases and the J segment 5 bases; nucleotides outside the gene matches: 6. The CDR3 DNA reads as TGTGCCAGCAGCTTGGCCGGACTAGCGGGGGTTATAGATACGCAGTATTTT. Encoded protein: CASSLAGLAGVIDTQYF.

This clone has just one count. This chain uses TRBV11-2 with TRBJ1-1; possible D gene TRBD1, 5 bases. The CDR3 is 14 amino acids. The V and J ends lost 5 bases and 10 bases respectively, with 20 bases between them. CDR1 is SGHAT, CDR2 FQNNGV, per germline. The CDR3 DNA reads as TGTGCCAGCAGCCTCATTAAGGGGCTGCGCGTAGCTTTCTTT. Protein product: CASSLIKGLRVAFF.

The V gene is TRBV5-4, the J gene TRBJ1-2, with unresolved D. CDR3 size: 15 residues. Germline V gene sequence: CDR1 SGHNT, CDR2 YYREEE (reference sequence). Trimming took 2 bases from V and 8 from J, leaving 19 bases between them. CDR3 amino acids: CASSFRGDEQRGYTF. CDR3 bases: TGTGCCAGCAGCTTTCGGGGAGACGAACAGCGAGGCTACACCTTC. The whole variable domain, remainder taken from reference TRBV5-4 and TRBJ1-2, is ETGVTQSPTHLIKTRGQQVTLRCSSQSGHNTVSWYQQALGQGPQFIFQYYREEENGRGNFPPRFSGLQFPNYSSELNVNALELDDSALYLCASSFRGDEQRGYTFGSGTRLTVV.

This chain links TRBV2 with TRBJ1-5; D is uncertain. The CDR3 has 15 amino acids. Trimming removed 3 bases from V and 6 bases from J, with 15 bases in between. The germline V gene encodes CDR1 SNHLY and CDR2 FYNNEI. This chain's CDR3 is CASSDIALNGQPQHF. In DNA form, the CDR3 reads TGTGCCAGCAGTGACATAGCTCTAAACGGTCAGCCCCAGCATTTT. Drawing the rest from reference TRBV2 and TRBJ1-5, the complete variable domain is EPEVTQTPSHQVTQMGQEVILRCVPISNHLYFYWYRQILGQKVEFLVSFYNNEISEKSEIFDDQFSVERPDGSNFTLKIRSTKLEDSAMYFCASSDIALNGQPQHFGDGTRLSIL.